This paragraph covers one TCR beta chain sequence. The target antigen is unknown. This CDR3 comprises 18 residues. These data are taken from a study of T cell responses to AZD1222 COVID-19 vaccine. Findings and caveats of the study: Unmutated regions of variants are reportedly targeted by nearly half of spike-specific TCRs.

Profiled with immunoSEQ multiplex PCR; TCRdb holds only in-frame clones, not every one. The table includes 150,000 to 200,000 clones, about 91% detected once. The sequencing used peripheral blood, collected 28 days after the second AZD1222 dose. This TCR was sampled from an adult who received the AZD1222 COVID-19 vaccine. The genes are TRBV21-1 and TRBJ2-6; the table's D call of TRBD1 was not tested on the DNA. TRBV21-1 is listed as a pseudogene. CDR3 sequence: CASSMHTGGPSGANVLTF. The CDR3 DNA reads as TGTGCCAGCAGCATGCACACAGGCGGACCGAGTGGGGCCAACGTCCTGACTTTC.